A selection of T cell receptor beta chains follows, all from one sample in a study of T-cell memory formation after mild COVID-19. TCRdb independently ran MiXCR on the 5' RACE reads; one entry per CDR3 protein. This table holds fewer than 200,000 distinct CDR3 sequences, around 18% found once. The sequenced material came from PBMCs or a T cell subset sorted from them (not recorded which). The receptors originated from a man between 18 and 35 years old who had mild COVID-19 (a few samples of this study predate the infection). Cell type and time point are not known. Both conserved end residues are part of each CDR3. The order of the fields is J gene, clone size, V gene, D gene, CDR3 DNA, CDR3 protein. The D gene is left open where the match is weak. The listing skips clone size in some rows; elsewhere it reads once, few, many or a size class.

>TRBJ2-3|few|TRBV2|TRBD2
TGTGCCAGCAGTGGCCGCGGGGGGCCCACAGATACGCAGTATTTT
CASSGRGGPTDTQYF
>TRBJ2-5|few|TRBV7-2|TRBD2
TGTGCCAGCAGCCCTTATGGGGGGGGACCGAGGATAATGCAGACCCAGTACTTC
CASSPYGGGPRIMQTQYF
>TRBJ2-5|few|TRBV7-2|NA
TGTGCCAGCAGCTTACGGGAGGAGACCCAGTACTTC
CASSLREETQYF
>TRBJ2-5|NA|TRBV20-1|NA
TGCAGTGCTAGAGACTGGGGGCAGGATGTGGAGACCCAGTACTTC
CSARDWGQDVETQYF
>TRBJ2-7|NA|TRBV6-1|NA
TGTGCCAGCAGTGACCGGGGCGAGCAGTACTTC
CASSDRGEQYF
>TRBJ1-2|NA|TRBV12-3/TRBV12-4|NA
TGTGCCAGCAGGGGGGACGCTACTTGGGGAGGCTACACCTTC
CASRGDATWGGYTF
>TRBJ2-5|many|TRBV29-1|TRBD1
TGCAGCGGATTTGACAGGGGGCTAACGACGGGAGAGACCCAGTACTTC
CSGFDRGLTTGETQYF
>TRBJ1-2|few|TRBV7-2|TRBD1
TGTGCCAGCAGCTTGGGACAGGGGACAATTAACTATGGCTACACCTTC
CASSLGQGTINYGYTF
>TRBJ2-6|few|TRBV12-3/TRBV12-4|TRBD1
TGTGCCAGCAGCCGAAACAGGGGGTTGCTCTCTGGGGCCAACGTCCTGACTTTC
CASSRNRGLLSGANVLTF
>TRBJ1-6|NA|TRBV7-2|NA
TGTGCCAGCAGCTCGGGACCCCTGAATTCACCCCTCCACTTT
CASSSGPLNSPLHF
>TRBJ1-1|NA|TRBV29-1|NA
TGCAGCGTTTCGAGGACGGCGAACACTGAAGCTTTCTTT
CSVSRTANTEAFF
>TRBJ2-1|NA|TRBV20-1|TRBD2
TGCAGTGCTGAAGCGGGGGGGAGGGAGCAGTTCTTC
CSAEAGGREQFF
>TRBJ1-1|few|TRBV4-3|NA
TGCGCCAGCAGCCAAGAATGGGGGGCCACTGAAGCTTTCTTT
CASSQEWGATEAFF
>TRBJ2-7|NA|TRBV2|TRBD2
TGTGCCAGCATTTCGGAGCGGGGGGCTACCTACGAGCAGTACTTC
CASISERGATYEQYF
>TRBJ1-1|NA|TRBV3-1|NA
TGTGCCAGCAGGCCGGGACCGTTGAACACTGAAGCTTTCTTT
CASRPGPLNTEAFF
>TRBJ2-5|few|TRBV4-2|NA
TGTGCCAGCCGGGGACGGGAAGCCCAGTACTTC
CASRGREAQYF
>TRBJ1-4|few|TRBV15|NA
TGTGCCACCAGCAGAGCCTATGGGGAGGTTGGTAATGAAAAACTGTTTTTT
CATSRAYGEVGNEKLFF
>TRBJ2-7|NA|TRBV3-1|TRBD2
TGTGCCAGCCTCGGGAGGGACTCCTACGAGCAGTACTTC
CASLGRDSYEQYF
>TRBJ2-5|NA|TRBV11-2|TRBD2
TGTGCCAGCAGCTTAGTGCTGGGGGGGAACTACCAAGAGACCCAGTACTTC
CASSLVLGGNYQETQYF
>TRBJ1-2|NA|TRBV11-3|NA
TGTGCCAGCCCCCTCCCCGGGGCGGCAAGTGGGAAGCACACCTTC
CASPLPGAASGKHTF
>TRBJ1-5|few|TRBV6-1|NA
TGTGCCAGCAGTAGTGACCCGAATCAGCCCCAGCATTTT
CASSSDPNQPQHF
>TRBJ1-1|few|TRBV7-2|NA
TGTGCCAGCAGCTTATACGACACTGAAGCTTTCTTT
CASSLYDTEAFF
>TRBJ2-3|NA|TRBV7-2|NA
TGTGCCAGCAGCTTATCAGGGTATACAGATACGCAGTATTTT
CASSLSGYTDTQYF
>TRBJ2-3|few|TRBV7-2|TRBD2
TGTGCCAGCAGCGGCGGGGGGCCGGGCACAGATACGCAGTATTTT
CASSGGGPGTDTQYF
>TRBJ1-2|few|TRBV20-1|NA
TGCAGTGCGGCGCGGGGGCGGAACTATGGCTACACCTTC
CSAARGRNYGYTF
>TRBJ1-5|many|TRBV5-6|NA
TGTGCCAGCAGCTTGGACGGTAGCAATCAGCCCCAGCATTTT
CASSLDGSNQPQHF
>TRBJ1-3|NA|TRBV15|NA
TGTGCCACCAGCATAGCCGGGACAACGAGACCTGGAAACACCATATATTTT
CATSIAGTTRPGNTIYF
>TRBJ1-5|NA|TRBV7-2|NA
TGTGCCAGCAGCTTTTCCGGGGGCGGAAATCAGCCCCAGCATTTT
CASSFSGGGNQPQHF
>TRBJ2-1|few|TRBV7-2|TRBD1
TGTGCCAGCAGCCCGACAGGGGGTGAGCAGTTCTTC
CASSPTGGEQFF
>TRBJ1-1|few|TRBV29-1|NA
TGCAGCGTTGTCGTGAGGGGCACTGAAGCTTTCTTT
CSVVVRGTEAFF
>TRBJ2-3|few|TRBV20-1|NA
TGCAGTGCTAGACTATCCACAGATACGCAGTATTTT
CSARLSTDTQYF
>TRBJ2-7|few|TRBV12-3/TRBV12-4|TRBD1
TGTGCCAGCAGTGCCGGGACAGGCTCCTACGAGCAGTACTTC
CASSAGTGSYEQYF
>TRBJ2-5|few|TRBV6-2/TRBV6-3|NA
TGTGCCAGCAGTTACAAGGAAGAGACCCAGTACTTC
CASSYKEETQYF
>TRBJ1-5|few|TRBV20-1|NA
TGCAGTGCTAGTGGGGCCCTTAATCAGCCCCAGCATTTT
CSASGALNQPQHF
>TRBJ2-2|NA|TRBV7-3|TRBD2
TGTGCCAGCAGCTTATATCCCGGACTAGCGGAGAACACCGGGGAGCTGTTTTTT
CASSLYPGLAENTGELFF